This T cell receptor beta chain was identified during a study of beta chain features in type 1 diabetes. A single heparinised blood sample, averaging around 120 mL, was obtained per donor. The CDR3 consists of 14 residues. V lost 5 bases and J lost 6; bases outside the gene matches: 4. Per germline, CDR1 SGHTA and CDR2 FQGNSA. Study-level findings and limits: Type 1 diabetes patients had fewer VDJ junction insertions and more deletions. Patients showed naive, central memory and Treg TCRB repertoires that appeared more similar than those of healthy donors. For Type 1 diabetes patients, all four CD4+ subsets carried TCRB CDR3s that were moderately but significantly shorter.

Details on this clone: Its matching antigen is unknown.

Every isolated RNA sample was fully reverse transcribed, so sequencing captured expressed TCRB transcripts. The data were produced by immunoSEQ multiplex PCR, yet TCRdb's version contains in-frame clones alone and is incomplete. The repertoire has about 180,000 clones, around 8% of them found once; the top ten carry about 0.9%. This clonotype was sampled from a woman in her thirties or forties with type 1 diabetes. The chain employs TRBV7-2 and TRBJ1-5; 10 positions match TRBD1. The source material was central memory CD4+ T cells from blood. CDR3: CASSAGTGVQPQHF. As DNA, the CDR3 is TGTGCCAGCAGCGCAGGGACAGGGGTTCAGCCCCAGCATTTT.